The rows below give T cell receptor beta chains drawn from one sample of a study of blood T cell repertoires in COVID-19. Data came from immunoSEQ multiplex PCR; TCRdb stores just in-frame clones and leaves some out. In the table there are some 40,000 clones, 80% to 90% of which are singletons. The sequencing sample was made of peripheral blood. Receptors originate from a man aged 60 to 75 in a cohort sampled during active COVID-19. The CDR3 runs from the conserved cysteine through the conserved F or W. The order of the fields is CDR3 protein, V gene, CDR3 length.

CASSPLTGTQYF,TRBV6-6,12
CASSLTGSQGYTF,TRBV7-3,13
CASSGRQGGSPLHF,TRBV25-1,14
CASSHPVWAEQFF,TRBV14,13
CASSPPSGAKNIQYF,TRBV18,15
CASSQSPGQRETQYF,TRBV4-2,15
CASSYVPFEVVTEAFF,TRBV6-2/TRBV6-3,16
CASSLGLFTDTQYF,TRBV7-2,14
CASSVQGRNSPLHF,TRBV3-1/TRBV3-2,14
CAIRRGTDTQYF,TRBV28,12
CASSPTMNSPLHF,TRBV7-2,13
CAISEPGGLYEQYF,TRBV10-3,14
CASTDPGQGYYEQYF,TRBV5-5,15
CSVTTLVTANTGELFF,TRBV29-1,16
CASSPVTGLAGAGTQYF,TRBV27,17
CASSSIIRVQETQYF,TRBV28,15
CASSQVLSYGYTF,TRBV3-1/TRBV3-2,13
CASSPSGGATDTQYF,TRBV7-7,15
CASKGPYNQPQHF,TRBV2,13
CASSERSSGSTDTQYF,TRBV10-1,16
CASKKRESSYEQYF,TRBV19,14
CASSFGTSAEDGETQYF,TRBV6-2/TRBV6-3,17
CASSLDTGTGFTYEQYF,TRBV7-6,17
CASSPAPAESSYNSPLHF,TRBV18,18
CASSFAGYEQYF,TRBV5-6,12
CSVEAPSGHTDTQYF,TRBV29-1,15
CASSQEERASGMRDEQFF,TRBV14,18
CAISESQRGNEQFF,TRBV10-3,14
CASSSGYGYTF,TRBV5-4,11
CASSSPGLAGAGEQYF,TRBV28,16
CASSLRRLSNTGELFF,TRBV2,16
CASSFGSYYEQYF,TRBV3-1/TRBV3-2,13
CASSLMQPGSPTGELFF,TRBV2,17
CASSLANTGELFF,TRBV11-3,13
CASSLERQANYGYTF,TRBV7-2,15
CAWAPLGSGRTGELFF,TRBV30,16
CASTQLAGGYNEQFF,TRBV27,15
CASSLAVGRGLEQFF,TRBV5-1,15
CASSAGGQGYSEKLFF,TRBV25-1,16
CASSPGLAGPTLGTDTQYF,TRBV7-9,19
CAISGGPFSGANVLTF,TRBV10-3,16
CASSQMGSKDEQYF,TRBV7-6,14
CASSQDRGLAFANEQFF,TRBV3-1/TRBV3-2,17